A selection of T cell receptor beta chains follows, all from one sample in a study of blood T cell repertoires in COVID-19. The assay was immunoSEQ multiplex PCR, and TCRdb's table has in-frame clones only and misses some. The sample includes more than 75,000 clones, roughly nine tenths seen only once; the top ten take less than 3.5%. Material: peripheral blood. Receptors originate from a man over 45 with COVID-19, enrolled during active disease. The conserved cysteine and the conserved F or W are not part of the CDR3 here. Fields, in order: CDR3 protein, D gene, V gene, J gene. A D gene is named only where the DNA matches it firmly.

ASSPSISGYTDTQY,NA,TRBV18,TRBJ2-3
SVAFSSYEQY,NA,TRBV29-1,TRBJ2-7
ASSLRGRDRGETQY,TRBD1,TRBV28,TRBJ2-5
SGQTGVNQPQH,NA,TRBV29-1,TRBJ1-5
ASSLTGDLGYT,TRBD1,TRBV2,TRBJ1-2
ASSVGTSRPTQY,TRBD2,TRBV19,TRBJ2-3
ASSRPGLASNEQF,TRBD2,TRBV6-5,TRBJ2-1
ASSFSGTSTDTQY,NA,TRBV5-4,TRBJ2-3
ASSLGARSYNEQF,NA,TRBV7-3,TRBJ2-1
ASSQGPGYSPLH,NA,TRBV27,TRBJ1-6
ASRAGGSSSYNEQF,TRBD2,TRBV5-5,TRBJ2-1
ATSDPTGGRTGELF,TRBD1,TRBV24-1,TRBJ2-2